The 9 T cell receptor beta chains in this list originate from one sample, sequenced in a study of shared clonotypes between healthy human individuals. Here immunoSEQ multiplex PCR was the method, and the copy in TCRdb shows in-frame clones only, minus some. This sample has approximately 2.4 million clones, with almost 96% found just once. The specimen was naive CD4+ T cells sorted from blood. Specified subset: CD45RA+ positively selected. The receptors were gathered from a man between 18 and 29 years old in good health.

The chain combines TRBV6-5 with TRBJ2-1; D ambiguous. Trimming stripped 6 bases from V and 5 bases from J, with 8 bases between. The CDR3 covers 12 residues. Germline CDR1 reads MNHEY; CDR2 reads SVGAGI. This chain's CDR3 is CASSPLNNEQFF. The CDR3 DNA reads as TGTGCCAGCAGCCCGTTGAACAATGAGCAGTTCTTC.

This clone has a single count. This chain connects TRBV28 to TRBJ1-1; 7 positions match TRBD1. From germline, CDR1 is MDHEN and CDR2 SYDVKM. The CDR3 extends over 16 amino acids. The V segment lost 6 bases and the J segment 2 bases; nucleotides outside the gene matches: 12. This CDR3 is CASSRNRGRLNTEAFF. For the CDR3, the DNA is TGTGCCAGCAGCCGAAACAGGGGACGCCTTAACACTGAAGCTTTCTTT. The variable domain in full, with the rest retrieved from reference TRBV28 and TRBJ1-1, is DVKVTQSSRYLVKRTGEKVFLECVQDMDHENMFWYRQDPGLGLRLIYFSYDVKMKEKGDIPEGYSVSREKKERFSLILESASTNQTSMYLCASSRNRGRLNTEAFFGQGTRLTVV.

Points on this clone: Distinct nucleotide sequences in the sample also encode this CDR3. The CDR3 DNA follows: TGTGCCAGCTCACCCCGGGGACAAGAGACCCAGTACTTC. Translated, it gives CASSPRGQETQYF. This sequence joins TRBV18 and TRBJ2-5; D is possibly TRBD2 (5 bases). CDR1 and CDR2 (germline): KGHSH, LQKENI. This CDR3 comprises 13 residues. The ends were cut back, 3 bases at V and 2 bases at J, with 7 bases in the middle.

V usage is TRBV19 and J usage is TRBJ1-5; the D is unclear. Trimming left V 3 bases short and J 2 bases short, with 8 bases between. This CDR3 region has 14 residues. CDR1 and CDR2 from the germline V gene are LNHDA and SQIVND (reference sequence). CDR3 DNA sequence: TGTGCCAGTAGTATGAGAGTCGGCAATCAGCCCCAGCATTTT. Its protein is CASSMRVGNQPQHF.

The CDR3 nucleotides are TGTGCCTGGAGCCCACCGGGGGCGGGCGATCTCAGGACTGAAGCTTTCTTT. Encoded protein: CAWSPPGAGDLRTEAFF. V gene TRBV30 combines with J gene TRBJ1-1; a possible D gene is TRBD1 (6 bases). CDR1 and CDR2 from the germline V gene are GTSNPN and SVGIG (reference sequence). Between the trimmed V and J ends, which lost 3 bases and 5 bases, there was a span of 25 bases. This CDR3 contains 17 residues.

This chain connects TRBV30 to TRBJ1-6, with TRBD1 identical over 9 bases. Germline CDR1 reads GTSNPN; CDR2 reads SVGIG (reference sequence). V lost 4 bases, J lost 10 bases, and 11 bases stayed unmatched. The CDR3 extends over 15 amino acids. CDR3 nucleotide sequence: TGTGCCTGGAACCCCGGGACAGGGACGGAATCACCCCTCCACTTT. It yields the protein CAWNPGTGTESPLHF.

The gene calls are TRBV10-1 and TRBJ2-3; 7 bases are a match to TRBD1. Germline V gene data show CDR1 as WNHNN and CDR2 as SYGVQD (reference sequence). The CDR3 spans 14 residues. Germline trimming cut 2 bases from V and 4 bases from J; bases unmatched to any gene: 3. CDR3 coding DNA: TGCGCCAGCAGTGAGCTCCAGGGGGCAGATACGCAGTATTTT. Translated, it gives CASSELQGADTQYF.

The chain joins TRBV19 to TRBJ1-1; possible D gene TRBD1, 6 bases. Germline V gene data show CDR1 as LNHDA and CDR2 as SQIVND (reference sequence). V shed 2 bases and J shed 11 bases, with 12 bases lying between them. This CDR3 region has 12 residues. CDR3 amino acids: CASSILRGSAFF. CDR3 DNA: TGTGCCAGTAGTATACTAAGGGGGTCGGCTTTCTTT.

Concerning this clone itself: The same CDR3 is also encoded by other DNA sequences in this sample. The chain has TRBV5-1 and TRBJ2-1; 12 bases align to TRBD2. Germline V gives CDR1 SGHRS, CDR2 YFSETQ. Germline trimming cut 1 base from V and 4 bases from J; bases unmatched to any gene: 0. CDR3 length equals 15 residues. The DNA of the CDR3 is TGCGCCAGCAGCTTGACTAGCGGGAGGTACAATGAGCAGTTCTTC. Its translation: CASSLTSGRYNEQFF.